The T cell receptor (beta chain) under discussion was sequenced for a study of blood T cell repertoires in COVID-19. Study-level information: Material from acute and convalescent COVID-19 was sourced from the United States, Italy and Spain. PBMCs, B-cell-depleted T cells, or T cells provided the cDNA or gDNA that made up the material.

Germline CDR1 reads KGHDR; CDR2 reads SFDVKD. The CDR3 runs to 22 residues. J was trimmed by 8 bases and V by 3 bases; bases with no gene match: 28. In the original analysis: For nucleated cells, counts were estimated from reference gene primer amplification. Libraries were prepared by immunoSEQ multiplex PCR; TCRdb keeps only in-frame clonotypes and omits some of them. Clone size and V and J calls were adopted from that table, with D and trimming inferred from the DNA. Of about 210,000 clones listed, 83% are singletons. This clone was seen once. This clonotype was sampled from a woman aged 40 to 55 with active or convalescent COVID-19. The chain carries TRBV24-1 and TRBJ2-1; TRBD1 matches 9 bases. What was sequenced was peripheral blood. CDR3 in DNA: TGTGCCACCAGTGATACCCCGGGACAGGGTCAAGTGGGGAAACCTAAAACGGATGAGCAGTTCTTC. Encoded protein: CATSDTPGQGQVGKPKTDEQFF.